The T cell receptor (beta chain) described here comes from a study of blood T cell repertoires in COVID-19. Clinical histories supplied by participants themselves formed the basis of cohort assignment. Two consecutive negative NP/OP PCR tests, clearance, or resolved symptoms defined Cohort 3 recovery. TCRdb's table, derived via immunoSEQ multiplex PCR, lists solely in-frame clones and lacks some. Of a few hundred thousand clones in the sample, approximately 87% were seen once. V was trimmed by 4 bases and J by 4 bases, leaving 13 bases between them. The CDR3 runs 14 residues. From germline, CDR1 is SGHAT and CDR2 FQNNGV.

The specimen sequenced was PBMCs or T cells enriched from blood (not recorded which). The clonotype was recovered from a woman aged 45-60 years who had recovered from COVID-19. The chain joins TRBV11-2 to TRBJ1-2; no reliable D call. CDR3 residues: CASSSPARSYGYTF. The DNA for the CDR3 is TGTGCCAGCAGCTCACCAGCTAGGTCCTATGGCTACACCTTC.